The 10 T cell receptor beta chains listed next were all sequenced from one sample in a study of response to subunit inactivated influenza vaccine. A single record per CDR3 protein comes from TCRdb applying MiXCR to the RT-PCR reads. The sample consists of 500,000 to 600,000 distinct CDR3 sequences, about 10% of them appearing once. These data were also filed under a second study, of T cells expressing NK-cell markers. This second study notes: Making the TCR beta cDNA relied on 5'RACE template switching with UMIs.

The input for sequencing was PBMCs from blood, taken on the day of vaccination. Source of these receptors: a man aged 50-59 years who received an inactivated influenza vaccine.

V and J are TRBV18 and TRBJ2-3; D remains unclear. V was clipped by 1 base and J by 5 bases, with 16 bases between them. The CDR3 covers 16 residues. The germline CDR1 and CDR2 sequences are KGHSH and LQKENI. CDR3 amino acids: CASSPRRLASQDTQYF. The CDR3 DNA follows: TGTGCCAGCTCACCACGGCGGCTGGCGTCTCAAGATACGCAGTATTTT.

This clonotype was seen a few times. V is TRBV2 and J is TRBJ1-1; no definite D call. Trimming cost V 8 bases and J 1 base, with 5 bases left between them. Per the germline V gene, CDR1 is SNHLY and CDR2 is FYNNEI. The CDR3 length is 11 residues. The CDR3 spells CASARNTEAFF. Written as DNA, the CDR3 is TGTGCCAGCGCGAGGAACACTGAAGCTTTCTTT.

The chain is built from TRBV28 and TRBJ2-7, with a tentative D call TRBD1 (5 bases). Germline V lookup: CDR1 MDHEN, CDR2 SYDVKM. Trimming removed 2 bases at V and 2 bases at J, with 16 bases between. The CDR3 sequence is 16 residues long. CDR3 sequence: CASSLIATAPTYEQYF. CDR3 coding DNA: TGTGCCAGCAGTTTAATCGCGACAGCACCAACCTACGAGCAGTACTTC.

This chain uses TRBV24-1 with TRBJ2-1; TRBD2 aligns across 7 bases. Germline loops: CDR1 KGHDR, CDR2 SFDVKD. The V and J ends lost 3 bases and 7 bases, in that order; junction bases with no gene match: 11. The CDR3 is 16 residues long. The CDR3 loop reads CATSDLGEGSGNEQFF. CDR3 DNA sequence: TGTGCCACCAGTGATCTCGGGGAGGGTAGTGGGAATGAGCAGTTCTTC.

The V call is TRBV7-8, the J call TRBJ1-1; D may be TRBD1 (5 bases). Germline V gene lookup returns CDR1 SGHVS and CDR2 FQNEAQ. The CDR3 covers 16 residues. The V gene lost 1 base and the J gene lost 2 bases, with 14 bases spanning the gap. CDR3 amino acids: CASSLGRGFKNTEAFF. DNA of the CDR3: TGTGCCAGCAGCTTAGGGAGGGGATTCAAAAACACTGAAGCTTTCTTT.

This clonotype was seen only a few times. The gene calls are TRBV20-1 and TRBJ2-3; 12 nucleotides align to TRBD2. With 3 bases clipped from V and 3 bases from J, the junction kept 7 bases outside the gene matches. The CDR3 consists of 16 residues. In germline, CDR1 is DFQATT, CDR2 SNEGSKA (reference sequence). CDR3 loop: CSASSTSGRRTDTQYF. The CDR3 nucleotides are TGCAGTGCTAGTTCTACTAGCGGGAGGCGGACAGATACGCAGTATTTT.

This clonotype was seen only a few times. The chain joins TRBV12-3 or TRBV12-4 to TRBJ2-3; perhaps TRBD1 as D (6 bases). Trimming shortened V by 3 bases and J by 3 bases, and 10 bases separated the two germline ends. This CDR3 is built from 14 residues. This CDR3 reads CASSFEGETDTQYF. CDR3 coding DNA: TGTGCCAGCAGTTTTGAGGGGGAGACAGATACGCAGTATTTT.

This clonotype occurred a few times. This chain links TRBV6-1 with TRBJ2-3, with 7 bases identical to TRBD2. This CDR3 region has 15 residues. Germline V gives CDR1 MNHNS, CDR2 SASEGT. V gave up 7 bases and J gave up 2 bases; unmatched junction bases: 9. The CDR3 DNA reads as TGTGCCAGCAATCCAGCGGGGCAACACACAGATACGCAGTATTTT. Protein product: CASNPAGQHTDTQYF.

This clonotype was recorded many times. This chain joins TRBV29-1 and TRBJ2-7; 7 nucleotides agree with TRBD1. Germline values: CDR1 SQVTM, CDR2 ANQGSEA. The V segment lost 5 bases and the J segment 3 bases; nucleotides outside the gene matches: 4. This CDR3 region has 12 residues. The CDR3 DNA follows: TGCAGCGTTAATACAGGGGTCTACGAGCAGTACTTC. It translates to CSVNTGVYEQYF.

This clonotype has more than one count but fewer than ten. V usage is TRBV7-9 and J usage is TRBJ2-3, with no clear D. Deletions cut 4 bases from V and 6 bases from J, with 14 bases between. The V gene's germline CDR1 is SEHNR and CDR2 FQNEAQ (reference sequence). The CDR3 loop spans 14 amino acids. The CDR3 loop is CASSSWRYADTQYF. DNA of the CDR3: TGTGCCAGCAGCTCCTGGCGGTATGCGGATACGCAGTATTTT.